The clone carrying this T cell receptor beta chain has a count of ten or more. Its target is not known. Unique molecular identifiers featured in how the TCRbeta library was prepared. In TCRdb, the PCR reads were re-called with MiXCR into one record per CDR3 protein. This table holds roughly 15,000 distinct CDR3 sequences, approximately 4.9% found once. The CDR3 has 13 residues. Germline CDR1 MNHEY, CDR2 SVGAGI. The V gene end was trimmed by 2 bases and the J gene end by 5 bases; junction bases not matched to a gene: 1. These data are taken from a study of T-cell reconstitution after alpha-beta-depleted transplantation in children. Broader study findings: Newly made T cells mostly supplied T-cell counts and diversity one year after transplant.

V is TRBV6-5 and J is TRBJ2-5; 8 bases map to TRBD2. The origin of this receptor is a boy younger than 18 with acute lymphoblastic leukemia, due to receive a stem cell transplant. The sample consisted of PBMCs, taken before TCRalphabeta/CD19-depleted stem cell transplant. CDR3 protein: CASSYIAGETQYF. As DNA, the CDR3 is TGTGCCAGCAGTTACATAGCGGGGGAGACCCAGTACTTC.